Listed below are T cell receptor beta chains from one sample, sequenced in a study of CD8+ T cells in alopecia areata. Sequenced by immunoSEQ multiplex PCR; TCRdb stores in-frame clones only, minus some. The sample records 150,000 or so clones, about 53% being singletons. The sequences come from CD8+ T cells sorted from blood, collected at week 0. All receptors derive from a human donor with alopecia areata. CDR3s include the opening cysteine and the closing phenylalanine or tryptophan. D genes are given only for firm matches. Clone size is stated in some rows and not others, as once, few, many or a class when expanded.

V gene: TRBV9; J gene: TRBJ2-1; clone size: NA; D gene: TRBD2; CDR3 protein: CASSVATSGNNEQFF; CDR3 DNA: TGTGCCAGCAGCGTAGCGACTAGCGGTAACAATGAGCAGTTCTTC
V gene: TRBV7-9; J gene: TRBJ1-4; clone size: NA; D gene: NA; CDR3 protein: CASSGLWGPNEKLFF; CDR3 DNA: TGTGCCAGCAGCGGCTTGTGGGGGCCCAATGAAAAACTGTTTTTT
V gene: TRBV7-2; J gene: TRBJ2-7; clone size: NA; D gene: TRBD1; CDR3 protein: CASSSWTGISYEQYF; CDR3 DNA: TGTGCCAGCAGCTCATGGACAGGCATCTCCTACGAGCAGTACTTC
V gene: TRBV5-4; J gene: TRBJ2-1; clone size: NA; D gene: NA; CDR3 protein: CASSLEGNGYNEQFF; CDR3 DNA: TGTGCCAGCAGCCTCGAGGGGAACGGGTACAATGAGCAGTTCTTC
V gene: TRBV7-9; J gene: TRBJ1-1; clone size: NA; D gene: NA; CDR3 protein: CASSSTGGAFF; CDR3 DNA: TGTGCCAGCAGCTCGACGGGGGGAGCTTTCTTT
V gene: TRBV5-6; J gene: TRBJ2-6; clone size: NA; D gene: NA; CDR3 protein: CAGSQVSGANVLTF; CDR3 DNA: TGTGCAGGCAGCCAGGTCTCTGGGGCCAACGTCCTGACTTTC
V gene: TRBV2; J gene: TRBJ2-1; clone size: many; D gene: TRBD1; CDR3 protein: CASSLGQGENEQFF; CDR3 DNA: TGTGCCAGCAGCTTAGGGCAGGGGGAGAATGAGCAGTTCTTC
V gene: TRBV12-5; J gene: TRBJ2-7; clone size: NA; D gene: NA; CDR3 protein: CASGPEDAITPYEQYF; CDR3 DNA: TGTGCTAGTGGCCCGGAGGACGCGATAACGCCCTACGAGCAGTACTTC
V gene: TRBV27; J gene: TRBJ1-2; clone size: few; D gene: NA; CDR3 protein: CASSLLKDSGYTF; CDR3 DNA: TGTGCCAGCAGTCTCTTAAAGGACAGCGGCTACACCTTC
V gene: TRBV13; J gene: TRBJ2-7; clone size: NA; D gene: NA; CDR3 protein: CASSLGGSYEQYF; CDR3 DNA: TGTGCCAGCAGCTTAGGTGGCTCCTACGAGCAGTACTTC
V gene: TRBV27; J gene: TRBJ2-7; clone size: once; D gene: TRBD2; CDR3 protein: CASSRILAGGSYEQYF; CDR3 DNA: TGTGCCAGCAGCCGAATCCTAGCGGGGGGCTCCTACGAGCAGTACTTC
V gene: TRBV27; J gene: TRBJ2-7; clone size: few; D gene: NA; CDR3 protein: CASGGALSYEQYF; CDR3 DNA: TGTGCCAGCGGGGGGGCCCTCTCCTACGAGCAGTACTTC
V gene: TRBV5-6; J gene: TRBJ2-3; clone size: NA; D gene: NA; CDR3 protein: CASSLRTAQGTDTQYF; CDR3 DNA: TGTGCCAGCAGCTTGCGGACAGCTCAGGGCACAGATACGCAGTATTTT
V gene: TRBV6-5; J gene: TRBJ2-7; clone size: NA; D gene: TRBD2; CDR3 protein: CASSYAGESYEQYF; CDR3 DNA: TGTGCCAGCAGTTACGCGGGGGAGAGCTACGAGCAGTACTTC
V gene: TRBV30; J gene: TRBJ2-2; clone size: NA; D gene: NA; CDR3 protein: CAWRVSFRELFF; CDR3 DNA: TGTGCCTGGAGAGTGTCCTTCCGGGAGCTGTTTTTT
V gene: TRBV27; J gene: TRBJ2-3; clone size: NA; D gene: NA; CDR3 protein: CASSLAGSTDTQYF; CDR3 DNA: TGTGCCAGCAGTTTAGCGGGTAGCACAGATACGCAGTATTTT
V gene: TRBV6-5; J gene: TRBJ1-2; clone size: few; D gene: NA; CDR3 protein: CASSTSSTNYGYTF; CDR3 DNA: TGTGCCAGCAGTACGAGTTCTACTAACTATGGCTACACCTTC
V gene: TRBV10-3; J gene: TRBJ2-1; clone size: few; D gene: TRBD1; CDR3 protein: CAIGTAVGYEQFF; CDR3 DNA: TGTGCCATCGGGACAGCTGTTGGGTATGAGCAGTTCTTC
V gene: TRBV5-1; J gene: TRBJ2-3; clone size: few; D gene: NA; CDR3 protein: CASSLSGTYTDTQYF; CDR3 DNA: TGCGCCAGCAGTTTGAGTGGGACTTACACAGATACGCAGTATTTT
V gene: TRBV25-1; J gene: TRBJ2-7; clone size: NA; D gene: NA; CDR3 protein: CASTRDSGTRQYF; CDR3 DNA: TGTGCCAGCACTCGGGACAGCGGGACAAGGCAGTACTTC
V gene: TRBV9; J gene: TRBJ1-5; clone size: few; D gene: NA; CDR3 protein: CASSPDGSNQPQHF; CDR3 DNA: TGTGCCAGCAGTCCGGACGGAAGCAATCAGCCCCAGCATTTT
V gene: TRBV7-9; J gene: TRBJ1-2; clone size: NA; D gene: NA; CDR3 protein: CASSSRPTGYTF; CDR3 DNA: TGTGCCAGCAGCTCTCGCCCCACGGGCTACACCTTC
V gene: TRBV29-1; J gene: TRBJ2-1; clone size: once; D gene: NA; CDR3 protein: CSVEYNEQFF; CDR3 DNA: TGCAGCGTTGAGTACAATGAGCAGTTCTTC
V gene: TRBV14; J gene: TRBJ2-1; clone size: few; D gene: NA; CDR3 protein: CASSQDVRDEQFF; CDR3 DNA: TGTGCCAGCAGCCAAGACGTAAGGGATGAGCAGTTCTTC
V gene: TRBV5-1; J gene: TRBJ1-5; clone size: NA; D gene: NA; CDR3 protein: CASSLYGDSNQPQHF; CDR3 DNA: TGCGCCAGCAGCTTGTATGGCGATAGCAATCAGCCCCAGCATTTT
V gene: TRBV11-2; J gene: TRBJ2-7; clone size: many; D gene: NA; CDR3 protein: CASSNRPIPEQYF; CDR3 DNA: TGTGCCAGCAGCAACCGCCCGATCCCGGAGCAGTACTTC
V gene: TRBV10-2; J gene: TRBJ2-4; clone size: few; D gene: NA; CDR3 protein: CASSDRGAKNIQYF; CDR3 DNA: TGCGCCAGCAGTGATCGGGGGGCCAAAAACATTCAGTACTTC
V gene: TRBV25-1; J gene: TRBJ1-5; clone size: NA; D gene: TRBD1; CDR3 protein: CASSEQGGSDQPQHF; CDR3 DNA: TGTGCCAGCAGTGAACAGGGGGGATCGGATCAGCCCCAGCATTTT
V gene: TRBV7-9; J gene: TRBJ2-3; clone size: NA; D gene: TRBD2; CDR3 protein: CASIAGGRIDTQYF; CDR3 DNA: TGTGCCAGCATCGCGGGGGGGAGAATCGATACGCAGTATTTT
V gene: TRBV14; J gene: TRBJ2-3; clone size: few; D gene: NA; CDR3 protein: CASSQVHGDTQYF; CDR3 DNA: TGTGCCAGCAGCCAAGTGCACGGCGATACGCAGTATTTT
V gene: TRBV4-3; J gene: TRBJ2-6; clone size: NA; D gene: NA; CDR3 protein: CASSQDTNSGANVLTF; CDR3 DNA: TGCGCCAGCAGCCAAGACACAAACTCTGGGGCCAACGTCCTGACTTTC
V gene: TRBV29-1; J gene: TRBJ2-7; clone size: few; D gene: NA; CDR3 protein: CSVEDPYEQYF; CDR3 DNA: TGCAGCGTTGAAGATCCGTACGAGCAGTACTTC
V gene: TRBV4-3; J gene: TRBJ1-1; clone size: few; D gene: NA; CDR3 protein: CASSPTQGAEAFF; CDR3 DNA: TGCGCCAGCAGCCCAACCCAGGGCGCTGAAGCTTTCTTT
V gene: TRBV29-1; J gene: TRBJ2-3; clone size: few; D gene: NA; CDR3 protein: CSVESFGPGYTDTQYF; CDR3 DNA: TGCAGCGTTGAGTCTTTCGGACCGGGCTACACAGATACGCAGTATTTT
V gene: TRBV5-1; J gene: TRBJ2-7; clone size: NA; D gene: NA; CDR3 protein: CASSPDGAPEQYF; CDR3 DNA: TGCGCCAGCAGCCCGGATGGGGCGCCTGAGCAGTACTTC
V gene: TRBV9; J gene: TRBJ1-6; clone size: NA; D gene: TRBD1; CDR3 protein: CASSPGTVGSPLHF; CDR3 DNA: TGTGCCAGCAGCCCAGGGACAGTAGGTTCACCCCTCCACTTT
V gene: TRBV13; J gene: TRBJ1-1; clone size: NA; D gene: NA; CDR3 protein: CASSGQNTEAFF; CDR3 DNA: TGTGCCAGCAGCGGTCAGAACACTGAAGCTTTCTTT
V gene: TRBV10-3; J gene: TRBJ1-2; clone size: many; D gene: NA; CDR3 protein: CAISENLGDNYGYTF; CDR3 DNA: TGTGCCATCAGTGAAAATCTTGGGGATAACTATGGCTACACCTTC
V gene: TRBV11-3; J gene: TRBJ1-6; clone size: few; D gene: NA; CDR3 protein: CASCHSSRDTSSYNSPLHF; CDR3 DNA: TGTGCCAGTTGCCACTCATCTCGGGACACTTCCTCCTATAATTCACCCCTCCACTTT
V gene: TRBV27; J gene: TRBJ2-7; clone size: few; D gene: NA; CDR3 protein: CASSLSGLLYEQYF; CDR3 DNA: TGTGCCAGCAGTTTATCAGGGCTCCTCTACGAGCAGTACTTC
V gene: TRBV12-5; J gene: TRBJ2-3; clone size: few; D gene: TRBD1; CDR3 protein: CASGLLQGASTDTQYF; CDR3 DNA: TGTGCTAGTGGTTTGTTACAGGGGGCGAGCACAGATACGCAGTATTTT
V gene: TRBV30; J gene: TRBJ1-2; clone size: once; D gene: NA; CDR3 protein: CAWRDTESHYGYTF; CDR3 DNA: TGTGCCTGGAGAGACACCGAATCCCACTATGGCTACACCTTC
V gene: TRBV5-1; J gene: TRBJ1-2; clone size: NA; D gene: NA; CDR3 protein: CASSFGQNYGYTF; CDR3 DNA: TGCGCCAGCAGCTTCGGACAGAACTATGGCTACACCTTC
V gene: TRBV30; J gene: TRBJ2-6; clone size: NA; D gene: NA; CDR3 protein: CAWSGPPVGANVLTF; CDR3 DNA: TGTGCCTGGAGCGGACCGCCCGTCGGGGCCAACGTCCTGACTTTC
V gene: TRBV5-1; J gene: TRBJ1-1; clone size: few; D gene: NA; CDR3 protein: CASSLTGPREAFF; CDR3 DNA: TGCGCCAGCAGCTTGACTGGACCTCGGGAAGCTTTCTTT
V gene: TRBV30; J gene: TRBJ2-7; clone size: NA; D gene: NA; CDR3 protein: CAWTKHRDYEQYF; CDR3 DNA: TGTGCCTGGACTAAGCACAGGGACTACGAGCAGTACTTC
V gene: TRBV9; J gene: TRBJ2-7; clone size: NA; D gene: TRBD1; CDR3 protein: CASSASGTGSPYEQYF; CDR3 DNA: TGTGCCAGCAGCGCTTCCGGGACAGGTTCCCCCTACGAGCAGTACTTC
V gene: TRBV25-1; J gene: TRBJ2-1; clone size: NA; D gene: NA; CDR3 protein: CASSDLMDSMDDEQFF; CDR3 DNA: TGTGCCAGCAGTGATCTTATGGACTCCATGGACGATGAGCAGTTCTTC
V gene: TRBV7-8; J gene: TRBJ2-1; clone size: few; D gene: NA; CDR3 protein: CASSLGVEQFF; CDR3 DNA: TGTGCCAGCAGCTTGGGTGTAGAGCAGTTCTTC
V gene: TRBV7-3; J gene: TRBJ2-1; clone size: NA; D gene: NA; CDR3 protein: CASSTPVLQPHNEQFF; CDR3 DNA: TGTGCCAGCAGCACTCCGGTCCTCCAGCCCCACAATGAGCAGTTCTTC
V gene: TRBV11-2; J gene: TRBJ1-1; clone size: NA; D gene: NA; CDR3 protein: CASTMGGTEAFF; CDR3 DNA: TGTGCCAGCACCATGGGAGGAACTGAAGCTTTCTTT
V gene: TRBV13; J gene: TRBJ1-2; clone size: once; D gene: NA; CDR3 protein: CASSLQANYGYTF; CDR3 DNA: TGTGCCAGCAGCTTGCAGGCTAACTATGGCTACACCTTC
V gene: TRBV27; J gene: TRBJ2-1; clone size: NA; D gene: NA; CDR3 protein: CASSLSASSYNEQFF; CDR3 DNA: TGTGCCAGCAGTTTATCGGCTAGCTCCTACAATGAGCAGTTCTTC